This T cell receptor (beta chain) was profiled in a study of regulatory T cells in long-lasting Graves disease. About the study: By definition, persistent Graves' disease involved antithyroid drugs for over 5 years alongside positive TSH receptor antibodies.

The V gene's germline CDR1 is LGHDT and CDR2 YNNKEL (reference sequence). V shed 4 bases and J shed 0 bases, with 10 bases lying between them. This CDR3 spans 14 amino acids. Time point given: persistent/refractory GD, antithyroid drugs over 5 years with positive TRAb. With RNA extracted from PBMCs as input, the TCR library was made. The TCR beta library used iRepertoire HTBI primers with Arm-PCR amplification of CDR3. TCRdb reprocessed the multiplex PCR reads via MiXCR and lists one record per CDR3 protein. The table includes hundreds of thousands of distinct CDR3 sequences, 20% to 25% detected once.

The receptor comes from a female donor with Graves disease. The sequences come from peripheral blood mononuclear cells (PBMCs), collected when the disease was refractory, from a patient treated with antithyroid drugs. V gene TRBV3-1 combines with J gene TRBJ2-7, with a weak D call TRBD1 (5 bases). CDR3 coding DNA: TGTGCCAGCAGCCCCACGGACAACTCCTACGAGCAGTACTTC. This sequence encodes CASSPTDNSYEQYF.